The entry that follows covers one TCR beta chain sequence. CDR3 length: 15 residues. V was shortened by 5 bases and J by 1 base, with 14 bases between the two germline ends. CDR1 is SGHRS and CDR2 is YFSETQ in the germline V gene. These data belong to a study of blood T cell repertoires in COVID-19. Study details: Collection of acute and convalescent COVID-19 samples took place in the United States, Italy and Spain. PBMCs, B-cell-depleted T cells, or T cells were the source of the cDNA or gDNA that made up the material.

Sequencing was performed with immunoSEQ multiplex PCR; in TCRdb, only in-frame clones are kept and a portion is missing. This sample has roughly 130,000 clones; about 89% occur once, and the top ten carry 3% to 4.5%. The sequence came from a woman aged 55-75 years with acute or convalescent COVID-19. The sample comprised peripheral blood. V is TRBV5-1 and J is TRBJ2-3, with a weak D call TRBD2 (6 bases). The DNA for the CDR3 is TGCGCCAGCAGACCAATCCCGGGGGGCACAGATACGCAGTATTTT. The encoded protein is CASRPIPGGTDTQYF.